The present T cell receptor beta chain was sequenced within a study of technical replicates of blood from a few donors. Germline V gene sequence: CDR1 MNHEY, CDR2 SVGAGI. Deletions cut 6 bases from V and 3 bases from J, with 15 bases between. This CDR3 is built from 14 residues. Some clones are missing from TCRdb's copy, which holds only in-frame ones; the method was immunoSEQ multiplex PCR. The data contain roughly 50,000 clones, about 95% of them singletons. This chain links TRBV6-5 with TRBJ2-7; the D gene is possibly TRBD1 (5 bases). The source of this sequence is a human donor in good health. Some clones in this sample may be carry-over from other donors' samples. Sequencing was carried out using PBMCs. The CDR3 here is CASSTHTGFYEQYF. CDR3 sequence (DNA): TGTGCCAGCAGCACACATACAGGTTTCTACGAGCAGTACTTC.